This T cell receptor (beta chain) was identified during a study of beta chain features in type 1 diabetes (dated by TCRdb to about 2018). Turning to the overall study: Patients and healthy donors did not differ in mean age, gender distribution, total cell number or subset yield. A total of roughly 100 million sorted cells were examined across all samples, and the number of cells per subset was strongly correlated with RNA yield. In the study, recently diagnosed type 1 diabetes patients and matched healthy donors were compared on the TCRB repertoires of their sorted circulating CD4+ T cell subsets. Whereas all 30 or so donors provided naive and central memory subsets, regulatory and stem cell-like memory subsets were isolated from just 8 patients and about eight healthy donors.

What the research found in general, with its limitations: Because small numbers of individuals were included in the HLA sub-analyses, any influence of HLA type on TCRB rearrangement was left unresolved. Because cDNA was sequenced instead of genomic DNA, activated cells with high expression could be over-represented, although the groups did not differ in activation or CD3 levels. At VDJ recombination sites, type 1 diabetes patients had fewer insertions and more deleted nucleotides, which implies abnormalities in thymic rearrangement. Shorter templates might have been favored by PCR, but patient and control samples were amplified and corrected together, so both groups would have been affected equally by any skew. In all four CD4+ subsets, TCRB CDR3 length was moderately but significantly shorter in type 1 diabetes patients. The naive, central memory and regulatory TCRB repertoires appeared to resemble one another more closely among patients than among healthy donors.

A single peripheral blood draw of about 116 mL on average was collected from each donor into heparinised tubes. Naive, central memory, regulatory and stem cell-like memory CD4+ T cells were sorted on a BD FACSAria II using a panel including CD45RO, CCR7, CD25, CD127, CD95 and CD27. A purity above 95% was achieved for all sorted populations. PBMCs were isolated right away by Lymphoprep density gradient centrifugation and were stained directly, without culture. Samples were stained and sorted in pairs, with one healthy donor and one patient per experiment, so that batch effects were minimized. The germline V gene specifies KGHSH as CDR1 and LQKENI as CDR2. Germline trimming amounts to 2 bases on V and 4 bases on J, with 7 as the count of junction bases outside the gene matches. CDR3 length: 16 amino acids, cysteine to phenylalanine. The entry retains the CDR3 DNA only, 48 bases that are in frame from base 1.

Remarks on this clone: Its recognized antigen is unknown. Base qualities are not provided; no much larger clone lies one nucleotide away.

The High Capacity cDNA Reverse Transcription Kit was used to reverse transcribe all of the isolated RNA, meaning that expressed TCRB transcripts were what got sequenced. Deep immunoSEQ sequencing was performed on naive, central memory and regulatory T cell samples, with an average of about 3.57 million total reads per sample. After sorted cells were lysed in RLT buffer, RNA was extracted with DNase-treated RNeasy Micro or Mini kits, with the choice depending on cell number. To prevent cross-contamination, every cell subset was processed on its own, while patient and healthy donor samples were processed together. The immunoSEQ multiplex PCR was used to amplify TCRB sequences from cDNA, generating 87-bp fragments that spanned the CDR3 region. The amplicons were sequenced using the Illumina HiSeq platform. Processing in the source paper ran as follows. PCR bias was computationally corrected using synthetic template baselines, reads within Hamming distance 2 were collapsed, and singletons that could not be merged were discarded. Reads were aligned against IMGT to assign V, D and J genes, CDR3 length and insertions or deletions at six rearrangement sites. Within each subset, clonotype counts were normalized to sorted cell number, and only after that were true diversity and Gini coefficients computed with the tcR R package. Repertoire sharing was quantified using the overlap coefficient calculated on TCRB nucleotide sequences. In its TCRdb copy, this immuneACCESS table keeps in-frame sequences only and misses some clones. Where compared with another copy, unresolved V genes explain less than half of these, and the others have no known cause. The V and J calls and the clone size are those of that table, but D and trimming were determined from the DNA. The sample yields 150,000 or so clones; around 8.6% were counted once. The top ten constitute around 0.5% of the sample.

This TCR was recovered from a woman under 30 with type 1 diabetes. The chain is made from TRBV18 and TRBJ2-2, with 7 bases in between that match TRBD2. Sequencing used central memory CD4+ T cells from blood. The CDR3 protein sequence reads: CASSPWQGGSTGELFF. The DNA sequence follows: TGTGCCAGCTCACCATGGCAGGGAGGGAGCACCGGGGAGCTGTTTTTT.